Reported below is one T cell receptor beta chain. The repertoire was sequenced with immunoSEQ multiplex PCR; TCRdb's copy has only in-frame clones and lacks some. The sample lists about 180,000 clones, approximately 83% occurring once. The entry originates in a study of blood T cell repertoires in COVID-19. CDR3 length: 18 amino acids. J gave up 13 bases and V 4 bases, and 22 bases lay outside the gene matches. Looked up from germline, CDR1 is SGDLS and CDR2 is YYNGEE. The origin of this receptor is a woman aged 40 to 49 with COVID-19, enrolled during active disease. The sequenced sample consisted of peripheral blood. The V and J genes are TRBV9 and TRBJ2-1, with 11 bases that match TRBD2. The CDR3 region is CASSRPGTSGRPGSEQFF. The CDR3 DNA reads TGTGCCAGCAGCCGTCCCGGGACTAGCGGCAGGCCCGGTTCGGAACAGTTCTTC.